The rows below give T cell receptor beta chains drawn from one sample of a study of sequential checkpoint blockade in melanoma. Generated by immunoSEQ multiplex PCR, the TCRdb table keeps only in-frame clones and is missing some. The sample records 8,500 to 13,000 clones, 55% to 70% being singletons. The sample here was CD8+ T cells sorted from blood (inferred from file names), taken from a patient given nivolumab and ipilimumab in sequence. These receptors came from a human donor with melanoma. The CDR3 runs from the conserved cysteine through the conserved F or W. The D gene is left open where the match is weak. Clone size is shown for a subset of rows, as once, few, many or a class of expanded clone.

abundance: once
d_gene: NA
v_gene: TRBV4-3
j_gene: TRBJ1-6
CDR3nt: TGCGCCAGCAGCCAAGATCGAGTATCGGGCTATAATTCACCCCTCCACTTT
CDR3aa: CASSQDRVSGYNSPLHF

abundance: NA
d_gene: NA
v_gene: TRBV7-9
j_gene: TRBJ1-1
CDR3nt: TGTGCCAGCAGCTTAGAGGCAGGAAACACTGAAGCTTTCTTT
CDR3aa: CASSLEAGNTEAFF

abundance: NA
d_gene: NA
v_gene: TRBV10-3
j_gene: TRBJ1-1
CDR3nt: TGTGCCAGCAGTACTGGGACACCGACTGAAGCTTTCTTT
CDR3aa: CASSTGTPTEAFF

abundance: NA
d_gene: NA
v_gene: TRBV9
j_gene: TRBJ2-3
CDR3nt: TGTGCCAGCAGCGTAGGTCCGGGCACAGATACGCAGTATTTT
CDR3aa: CASSVGPGTDTQYF

abundance: NA
d_gene: NA
v_gene: TRBV14
j_gene: TRBJ2-7
CDR3nt: TGTGCCAGCAGCCAAGATAAGTGCTGCCAAACCGAGCAGTACTTC
CDR3aa: CASSQDKCCQTEQYF

abundance: NA
d_gene: TRBD1
v_gene: TRBV6-5
j_gene: TRBJ2-7
CDR3nt: TGTGCCAGCAGTTCGACAGGGGGCTCCTACGAGCAGTACTTC
CDR3aa: CASSSTGGSYEQYF

abundance: NA
d_gene: NA
v_gene: TRBV6-5
j_gene: TRBJ2-5
CDR3nt: TGTGCCAGCACCAACGGTGGAGAGACCCAGTACTTC
CDR3aa: CASTNGGETQYF

abundance: NA
d_gene: NA
v_gene: TRBV27
j_gene: TRBJ1-2
CDR3nt: TGTGCCAGCAGTTTAATACCGGGACTCTATGGCTACACCTTC
CDR3aa: CASSLIPGLYGYTF

abundance: once
d_gene: NA
v_gene: TRBV4-2
j_gene: TRBJ2-7
CDR3nt: TGTGCCAGCAGCCAAGTAGCCTACGAGCAGTACTTC
CDR3aa: CASSQVAYEQYF

abundance: few
d_gene: NA
v_gene: TRBV7-9
j_gene: TRBJ1-6
CDR3nt: TGTGCCAGCAGCTTAGGATGGGCCACGAATTCACCCCTCCACTTT
CDR3aa: CASSLGWATNSPLHF

abundance: NA
d_gene: TRBD2
v_gene: TRBV5-1
j_gene: TRBJ2-7
CDR3nt: TGCGCCAGCAGCCCGGGGGGGGAAAACTACGAGCAGTACTTC
CDR3aa: CASSPGGENYEQYF

abundance: NA
d_gene: NA
v_gene: TRBV25-1
j_gene: TRBJ2-7
CDR3nt: TGTGCCAGCAGTTTAGCGGGACAGGGCCCCTACGAGCAGTACTTC
CDR3aa: CASSLAGQGPYEQYF

abundance: NA
d_gene: NA
v_gene: TRBV11-2
j_gene: TRBJ1-2
CDR3nt: TGTGCCAGCAGCCCGAACCGACAGCTAATCTATGGCTACACCTTC
CDR3aa: CASSPNRQLIYGYTF

abundance: few
d_gene: NA
v_gene: TRBV4-3
j_gene: TRBJ2-7
CDR3nt: TGCGCCAGCAGCCAAGATCGAGCCTACGAGCAGTACTTC
CDR3aa: CASSQDRAYEQYF

abundance: NA
d_gene: TRBD1
v_gene: TRBV7-6
j_gene: TRBJ2-5
CDR3nt: TGTGCCAGCAGCTTCGGGACAGGGGGCCCCCTGGAGACCCAGTACTTC
CDR3aa: CASSFGTGGPLETQYF

abundance: NA
d_gene: TRBD2
v_gene: TRBV7-2
j_gene: TRBJ2-5
CDR3nt: TGTGCCAGCAGCTCAAGACGCGGGGGGGTGAGGGAGACCCAGTACTTC
CDR3aa: CASSSRRGGVRETQYF

abundance: NA
d_gene: NA
v_gene: TRBV7-9
j_gene: TRBJ2-7
CDR3nt: TGTGCCAGCAGCTTAGCGAACAGGGATTACGAGCAGTACTTC
CDR3aa: CASSLANRDYEQYF

abundance: NA
d_gene: TRBD1
v_gene: TRBV7-2
j_gene: TRBJ2-2
CDR3nt: TGTGCCAGCAGCTTATACCCCCTCCCCGACAGGGTCGGAACCGGGGAGCTGTTTTTT
CDR3aa: CASSLYPLPDRVGTGELFF

abundance: NA
d_gene: TRBD2
v_gene: TRBV2
j_gene: TRBJ2-3
CDR3nt: TGTGCCAGCAGTGACTGGGAGGGCCTCACAGATACGCAGTATTTT
CDR3aa: CASSDWEGLTDTQYF

abundance: NA
d_gene: NA
v_gene: TRBV4-1
j_gene: TRBJ2-5
CDR3nt: TGCGCCAGCAGCCAACAGGGGAGCCAAGAGACCCAGTACTTC
CDR3aa: CASSQQGSQETQYF

abundance: NA
d_gene: NA
v_gene: TRBV7-9
j_gene: TRBJ1-1
CDR3nt: TGTGCCAGCAGCCTAGTCGGGTCCCAGGGCTCTGAAGCTTTCTTT
CDR3aa: CASSLVGSQGSEAFF

abundance: NA
d_gene: NA
v_gene: TRBV27
j_gene: TRBJ2-7
CDR3nt: TGTGCCAGCAGTTTACCAGGTAGCTCCTACGAGCAGTACTTC
CDR3aa: CASSLPGSSYEQYF

abundance: NA
d_gene: NA
v_gene: TRBV7-8
j_gene: TRBJ2-7
CDR3nt: TGTGCCAGCAGCCTTCCCGGCGGATACGAGCAGTACTTC
CDR3aa: CASSLPGGYEQYF

abundance: NA
d_gene: TRBD1
v_gene: TRBV11-2
j_gene: TRBJ2-7
CDR3nt: TGTGCCAGCAGCTTAGATCGGTTCGGGGACAGGTCCTACGAGCAGTACTTC
CDR3aa: CASSLDRFGDRSYEQYF

abundance: NA
d_gene: NA
v_gene: TRBV14
j_gene: TRBJ2-1
CDR3nt: TGTGCCAGCAGCCAAGAGTATATAGCCGCGCAGTTCTTC
CDR3aa: CASSQEYIAAQFF

abundance: NA
d_gene: NA
v_gene: TRBV7-9
j_gene: TRBJ2-7
CDR3nt: TGTGCCAGCAGCTCCGGGGTCCAGAGGCTCTCCTACGAGCAGTACTTC
CDR3aa: CASSSGVQRLSYEQYF

abundance: NA
d_gene: TRBD2
v_gene: TRBV2
j_gene: TRBJ2-7
CDR3nt: TGTGCCAGCAGTGATAGGACTAGCGGGAGAGGGTCCTACGAGCAGTACTTC
CDR3aa: CASSDRTSGRGSYEQYF

abundance: NA
d_gene: NA
v_gene: TRBV7-2
j_gene: TRBJ1-2
CDR3nt: TGTGCCAGCAGCTCCCCAAGGGGGAACTATGGCTACACCTTC
CDR3aa: CASSSPRGNYGYTF

abundance: NA
d_gene: TRBD2
v_gene: TRBV2
j_gene: TRBJ2-7
CDR3nt: TGTGCCAGCAGTGAACTAGCGGGATCCTACGAGCAGTACTTC
CDR3aa: CASSELAGSYEQYF

abundance: NA
d_gene: NA
v_gene: TRBV20-1
j_gene: TRBJ1-1
CDR3nt: TGCAGTGCTAGATCTTACACTGAAGCTTTCTTT
CDR3aa: CSARSYTEAFF

abundance: NA
d_gene: TRBD1
v_gene: TRBV29-1
j_gene: TRBJ1-1
CDR3nt: TGCAGCGTAGATACAGGGGGCGTATCCACTGAAGCTTTCTTT
CDR3aa: CSVDTGGVSTEAFF

abundance: NA
d_gene: NA
v_gene: TRBV28
j_gene: TRBJ2-3
CDR3nt: TGTGCCAGCACCCTCTCGGTCGCTGATACGCAGTATTTT
CDR3aa: CASTLSVADTQYF

abundance: NA
d_gene: NA
v_gene: TRBV7-9
j_gene: TRBJ1-5
CDR3nt: TGTGCCAGCAGCTTAAGTACCTCAGGGTTCCCTCAGCCCCAGCATTTT
CDR3aa: CASSLSTSGFPQPQHF

abundance: few
d_gene: TRBD1
v_gene: TRBV7-9
j_gene: TRBJ2-7
CDR3nt: TGTGCCAGCAGCTTAGCGGGACAGGGGACCCACGAGCAGTACTTC
CDR3aa: CASSLAGQGTHEQYF

abundance: NA
d_gene: TRBD2
v_gene: TRBV5-5
j_gene: TRBJ2-2
CDR3nt: TGTGCCAGCAGCCCCCCTGGACTAGCGGGGACCGGGGAGCTGTTTTTT
CDR3aa: CASSPPGLAGTGELFF

abundance: NA
d_gene: TRBD1
v_gene: TRBV11-2
j_gene: TRBJ2-7
CDR3nt: TGTGCCAGCAGCTCCTCGACAGGGCCGGACTACGAGCAGTACTTC
CDR3aa: CASSSSTGPDYEQYF

abundance: NA
d_gene: TRBD1
v_gene: TRBV4-1
j_gene: TRBJ2-7
CDR3nt: TGTGCCAGCAGCCGCGTGCCTGGGACAGGGGCGTCCGAGCAGTACTTC
CDR3aa: CASSRVPGTGASEQYF

abundance: NA
d_gene: TRBD1
v_gene: TRBV4-3
j_gene: TRBJ2-7
CDR3nt: TGCGCCAGCAGCCAAGAGCACAGGGGCCGAAGCTCCTACGAGCAGTACTTC
CDR3aa: CASSQEHRGRSSYEQYF

abundance: NA
d_gene: TRBD1
v_gene: TRBV5-1
j_gene: TRBJ2-6
CDR3nt: TGCGCCAGCAGCTTCATTCCGGGACAGGGGGCTTCTGGGGCCAACGTCCTGACTTTC
CDR3aa: CASSFIPGQGASGANVLTF

abundance: few
d_gene: NA
v_gene: TRBV12-5
j_gene: TRBJ2-1
CDR3nt: TGTGCTAGTGGTTTAGGACTGGGCTCCTACAATGAGCAGTTCTTC
CDR3aa: CASGLGLGSYNEQFF

abundance: NA
d_gene: TRBD1
v_gene: TRBV27
j_gene: TRBJ2-3
CDR3nt: TGTGCCAGCAACTTGGGGACAGGGAAGTTCACAGATACGCAGTATTTT
CDR3aa: CASNLGTGKFTDTQYF

abundance: NA
d_gene: TRBD2
v_gene: TRBV7-9
j_gene: TRBJ2-3
CDR3nt: TGTGCCAGCAGCTTACCTCTCGGTGGGGGGGAGGATACGCAGTATTTT
CDR3aa: CASSLPLGGGEDTQYF

abundance: NA
d_gene: NA
v_gene: TRBV5-3
j_gene: TRBJ1-2
CDR3nt: TGTGCCAGCAGCTTTGGAGGGAGCTATGGCTACACCTTC
CDR3aa: CASSFGGSYGYTF

abundance: NA
d_gene: NA
v_gene: TRBV5-1
j_gene: TRBJ2-5
CDR3nt: TGCGCCAGCAGCTTGTTAGGCAGGGCCCAAGAGACCCAGTACTTC
CDR3aa: CASSLLGRAQETQYF

abundance: once
d_gene: NA
v_gene: TRBV6-1
j_gene: TRBJ2-1
CDR3nt: TGTGCCAGCAGTGAGTTTCAGGCCCAAAGCTCCTACAATGAGCAGTTCTTC
CDR3aa: CASSEFQAQSSYNEQFF

abundance: few
d_gene: NA
v_gene: TRBV7-9
j_gene: TRBJ1-4
CDR3nt: TGTGCCAGCAGCTTAGGGGGGGGCGCTGCAACTAATGAAAAACTGTTTTTT
CDR3aa: CASSLGGGAATNEKLFF

abundance: NA
d_gene: TRBD2
v_gene: TRBV4-2
j_gene: TRBJ2-1
CDR3nt: TGTGCCAGCAGCCCGCACGTTGGGACTAGCGGTGAGCAGTTCTTC
CDR3aa: CASSPHVGTSGEQFF

abundance: NA
d_gene: NA
v_gene: TRBV4-3
j_gene: TRBJ2-7
CDR3nt: TGCGCCAGCAGCCAAGGTCGGTCAGAGCAGTACTTC
CDR3aa: CASSQGRSEQYF

abundance: few
d_gene: TRBD2
v_gene: TRBV5-1
j_gene: TRBJ2-2
CDR3nt: TGCGCCAGCAGCTTGGAGGGTCGGTTAGCGGGAGTGGCCGGGGAGCTGTTTTTT
CDR3aa: CASSLEGRLAGVAGELFF

abundance: NA
d_gene: TRBD1
v_gene: TRBV28
j_gene: TRBJ1-5
CDR3nt: TGTGCCAGCAGTTTCGCGAGGGGGACAGGGGACAATCAGCCCCAGCATTTT
CDR3aa: CASSFARGTGDNQPQHF

abundance: once
d_gene: NA
v_gene: TRBV13
j_gene: TRBJ1-1
CDR3nt: TGTGCCAGCAGCCCAGGTACAGGGCTGCCTGAAGCTTTCTTT
CDR3aa: CASSPGTGLPEAFF

abundance: NA
d_gene: NA
v_gene: TRBV28
j_gene: TRBJ1-5
CDR3nt: TGTGCCACCGTAAACGCGGGTCGGGAGGAGGATAGCAATCAGCCCCAGCATTTT
CDR3aa: CATVNAGREEDSNQPQHF

abundance: NA
d_gene: TRBD1
v_gene: TRBV9
j_gene: TRBJ2-7
CDR3nt: TGTGCCAGCGGGACAGGGATCGGGAACGAGCAGTACTTC
CDR3aa: CASGTGIGNEQYF

abundance: NA
d_gene: NA
v_gene: TRBV28
j_gene: TRBJ1-5
CDR3nt: TGTGCCAGCAGACAGGAATATAGCAATGAGCCCCAGCATTTT
CDR3aa: CASRQEYSNEPQHF

abundance: NA
d_gene: TRBD2
v_gene: TRBV7-6
j_gene: TRBJ2-7
CDR3nt: TGTGCCAGCAGCTCCCGGACTAGCGGGAGCGCACGCTACGAGCAGTACTTC
CDR3aa: CASSSRTSGSARYEQYF